This TCR beta chain was documented in a study of blood T cell repertoires in COVID-19. Study background: Spain, Italy and the United States supplied samples that represented acute and convalescent COVID-19. T cells, B-cell-depleted T cells, or PBMCs provided the cDNA or gDNA that served as material.

Trimming removed 2 bases from V and 3 bases from J, with 11 bases in between. The CDR3 spans 14 residues. Germline V gives CDR1 SGHVS, CDR2 FQNEAQ. The authors' processing: Nucleated cell counts were estimated from reference gene primer amplification. The protocol was immunoSEQ multiplex PCR, while the TCRdb copy is restricted to in-frame clones and leaves out a portion. V, J and clone size derive from that table, while D and trimming were established from the DNA sequence. Of 180,000 or so clones in the sample, 70% to 90% were seen once. This receptor was taken from a man in his forties who had recovered from COVID-19. The V call is TRBV7-8, the J call TRBJ2-7; D might be TRBD2 (6 bases). The sequenced material came from peripheral blood. The CDR3 is CASSLRDSHYEQYF. The CDR3 region has the DNA TGTGCCAGCAGCTTAAGGGACTCACACTACGAGCAGTACTTC.